What follows describes a single T cell receptor (beta chain). Which antigen it targets is not known. The input lacks base qualities; no much larger clone sits a single base away. Donors formed part of the validation cohort, which comprised about 130 subjects and was distinct from the first cohort of 670 or so subjects. These data belong to a study of cytomegalovirus exposure and HLA in healthy donors listed by TCRdb under 2017. With respect to the entire study: According to a later analysis, one platform produced both the 110 or so validation repertoires and the 670 or so repertoires of the first cohort. To predict cytomegalovirus infection status, the study combined high-throughput TCR immunosequencing, statistical association of individual TCRs with disease status, and machine learning. The aim of the study was to test whether cataloging public T cell receptors could identify signatures of past pathogen exposure. A separate validation cohort of over 95 different subjects was used in addition to the roughly 720-subject first cohort.

Libraries were constructed by the immunoSEQ multiplex PCR assay. From the authors' description of their analysis: To diagnose cytomegalovirus status from the catalog of TCR beta chain sequences, a statistical classification framework was built. What TCRdb holds here is the immuneACCESS table cut down to in-frame rearrangements. Part of the clones is not present; checked against another copy, under half of the missing clones reflect an unresolved V gene, and the others are unexplained. Clone size and V and J calls were adopted from that table, with D and trimming inferred from the DNA. This sample gives hundreds of thousands of clones in total; approximately 88% of them show up just once. The top ten hold over 0.85% of the sample. General conclusions and limits of the study: Most TCR sequences were observed very rarely across donors, whereas some public TCRs were present in many individuals. In vitro tests confirmed that a few of the cytomegalovirus-associated TCR beta chains recognize cytomegalovirus antigens. The study listed 170 or so TCR beta chains as associated with cytomegalovirus. A later analysis had no HLA typing for the validation cohort, so co-occurrence there was scored across all 110 or so repertoires. In a later analysis, TCRs clustered in the first cohort were found to also tend to co-occur in the roughly 120 validation repertoires, with roughly 93% of cluster scores above 0. The classifier was reported to diagnose cytomegalovirus status with high specificity and sensitivity in both the original cohort and the validation cohort. According to the authors, the approach could potentially be generalized to other disease states and immunological phenotypes.

This receptor was taken from a young woman in good health and CMV-seronegative. Material: PBMCs.

The CDR3 protein sequence reads: CASSLWTEGEKLFF. In nucleotide form, the sequence is TGCGCCAGCAGCTTGTGGACAGAGGGGGAAAAACTGTTTTTT. The chain couples TRBV5-1 to TRBJ1-4; the D gene is perhaps TRBD1, from 6 matching bases. Trimming removed 1 base from V and 8 bases from J, leaving 12 bases between the germline ends. The germline V gene encodes CDR1 SGHRS and CDR2 YFSETQ. From its cysteine to its phenylalanine, the CDR3 spans 14 amino acids. Here the CDR3 DNA is all that survives: 42 bases in frame from base 1.